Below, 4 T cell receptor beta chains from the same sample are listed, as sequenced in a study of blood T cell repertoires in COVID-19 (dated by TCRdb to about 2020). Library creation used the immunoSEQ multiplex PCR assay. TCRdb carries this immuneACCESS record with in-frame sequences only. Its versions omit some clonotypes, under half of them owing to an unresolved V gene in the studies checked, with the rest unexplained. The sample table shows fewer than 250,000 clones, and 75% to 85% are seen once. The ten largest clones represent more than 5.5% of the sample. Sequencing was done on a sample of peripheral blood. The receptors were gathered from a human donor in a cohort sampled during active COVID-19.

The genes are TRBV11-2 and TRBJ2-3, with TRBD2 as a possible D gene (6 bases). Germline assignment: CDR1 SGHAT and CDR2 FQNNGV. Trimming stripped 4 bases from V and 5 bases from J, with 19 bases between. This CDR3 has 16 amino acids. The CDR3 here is CASSWRVGTGLDTQYF. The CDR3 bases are TGTGCCAGCAGCTGGAGGGTGGGGACGGGATTAGATACGCAGTATTTT.

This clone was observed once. CDR3 in DNA: TGCGCCAGCAGCTTGGCCGGGACAGTAACAGATACGCAGTATTTT. Translation gives CASSLAGTVTDTQYF. V and J are TRBV5-1 and TRBJ2-3; 7 bases are shared with TRBD1. Germline values: CDR1 SGHRS, CDR2 YFSETQ. CDR3 length equals 15 residues. With V trimmed by 0 bases and J by 3 bases, 4 bases remained unmatched.

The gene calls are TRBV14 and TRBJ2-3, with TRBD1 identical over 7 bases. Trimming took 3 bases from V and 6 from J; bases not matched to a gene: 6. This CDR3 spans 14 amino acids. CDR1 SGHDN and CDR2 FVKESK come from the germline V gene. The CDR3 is CASSHTTGTDTQYF. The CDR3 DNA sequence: TGTGCCAGCAGCCATACGACAGGGACCGATACGCAGTATTTT.

CDR3: CASSSTGVPGNTIYF. Here the CDR3 DNA reads TGTGCCAGTAGCTCTACAGGGGTCCCTGGAAACACCATATATTTT. The genes are TRBV19 and TRBJ1-3; the match to TRBD1 covers 7 bases. Trimming removed 6 bases from V and 2 bases from J; junction bases left unmatched: 7. CDR1 and CDR2 from the germline V gene are LNHDA and SQIVND (reference sequence). The CDR3 contains 15 residues.